This T cell receptor beta chain was observed in a study of CD8 T cells in Susac syndrome. Study results and limitations: It was acknowledged in the study that the number of individuals who were included in its TCR sequencing and HLA analysis was relatively small.

Patients with stable or active relapsing-remitting disease, all of them treatment-naive, made up the multiple sclerosis controls. Negative isolation yielded CD8+ and CD4+ T cells; FACS enriched TEMRA cells. As for this clonotype: Its target is unknown.

With random hexamers, roughly 0.45 to 1 ug RNA was reverse transcribed. Amplification of the TCR beta CDR3 was carried out by immunoSEQ multiplex PCR, which spanned a total of 54 Vbeta and 13 Jbeta segments. TCRdb analysed the immunoSEQ multiplex PCR reads with MiXCR anew, one entry per CDR3 protein. The repertoire holds roughly 150,000 distinct CDR3 sequences, with approximately 94% as singletons. The TCR was taken from a human donor with multiple sclerosis. Sequenced: CD4+ T cells from PBMCs.

Here the CDR3 DNA reads TGTGCCAGCAGCCAAGGGGGAATGGTCTACAATGAGCAGTTCTTC. This codes for CASSQGGMVYNEQFF. V is TRBV3-1 and J is TRBJ2-1; D remains unclear. CDR1 is LGHDT, CDR2 YNNKEL, per germline (reference sequence). CDR3 size: 15 residues. With 1 base removed from V and 3 bases from J, the gap between germline ends came to 10 bases.